This is a list of T cell receptor beta chains from one sample in a study of blood T cell repertoires in COVID-19. Only in-frame clones appear in the TCRdb table, and some are missing; sequencing was by immunoSEQ multiplex PCR. Here the sample spans some 330,000 clones, roughly 90% being singletons. Sample: peripheral blood. These receptors all come from a woman between 45 and 60 years old with active or convalescent COVID-19. The CDR3 runs from the conserved cysteine through the conserved F or W. Each record gives: J gene, V gene, D gene, CDR3 DNA, CDR3 protein. The D gene is left open where the match is weak.

J gene: TRBJ2-3; V gene: TRBV19; D gene: NA; CDR3 DNA: TGTGCCAGTATGGAGGCAGATACGCAGTATTTT; CDR3 protein: CASMEADTQYF
J gene: TRBJ2-6; V gene: TRBV7-9; D gene: NA; CDR3 DNA: TGTGCCAGCAGCTTCTCGTCTGGGGCCAACGTCCTGACTTTC; CDR3 protein: CASSFSSGANVLTF
J gene: TRBJ1-2; V gene: TRBV6-5; D gene: NA; CDR3 DNA: TGTGCCAGCAGTTACTCGAAAGAGGGAACGAAATATGGCTACACCTTC; CDR3 protein: CASSYSKEGTKYGYTF
J gene: TRBJ1-1; V gene: TRBV7-9; D gene: TRBD1; CDR3 DNA: TGTGCCAGCAGCTTAATCGCCCCCTTACAGGGGGGCACTGAAGCTTTCTTT; CDR3 protein: CASSLIAPLQGGTEAFF
J gene: TRBJ1-4; V gene: TRBV9; D gene: TRBD1; CDR3 DNA: TGTGCCAGCAGCGTAAGGGCCTCGGGTCAGGGGGGCGAAAAACTGTTTTTT; CDR3 protein: CASSVRASGQGGEKLFF
J gene: TRBJ1-2; V gene: TRBV27; D gene: NA; CDR3 DNA: TGTGCCAGCAGTAGAGGCGTCAGAAGTAGCTATGGCTACACCTTC; CDR3 protein: CASSRGVRSSYGYTF
J gene: TRBJ2-2; V gene: TRBV11-2; D gene: NA; CDR3 DNA: TGTGCCAGCAGCCCACTAGCTGGGGAGCTGTTTTTT; CDR3 protein: CASSPLAGELFF
J gene: TRBJ1-1; V gene: TRBV2; D gene: NA; CDR3 DNA: TGTGCCAGCAGTGAAGCGGGGCGGGGCACTGAAGCTTTCTTT; CDR3 protein: CASSEAGRGTEAFF
J gene: TRBJ1-6; V gene: TRBV4-3; D gene: NA; CDR3 DNA: TGCGCCAGCAGCCCAGCGGACAGTTATTCACCCCTCCACTTT; CDR3 protein: CASSPADSYSPLHF
J gene: TRBJ2-6; V gene: TRBV7-2; D gene: NA; CDR3 DNA: TGTGCCAGCAGCTTAGCAACGTCCAGGGGCAACGTCCTGACTTTC; CDR3 protein: CASSLATSRGNVLTF
J gene: TRBJ1-4; V gene: TRBV4-3; D gene: TRBD1; CDR3 DNA: TGCGCCAGCAGCCCTCAGGGGGCAGGGGAAAAACTGTTTTTT; CDR3 protein: CASSPQGAGEKLFF
J gene: TRBJ1-1; V gene: TRBV7-9; D gene: NA; CDR3 DNA: TGTGCCAGCAGCTTAGTACAGAACACTGAAGCTTTCTTT; CDR3 protein: CASSLVQNTEAFF
J gene: TRBJ1-6; V gene: TRBV30; D gene: TRBD1; CDR3 DNA: TGTGCCTGGAGCTACACAGGGGTAAATTCACCCCTCCACTTT; CDR3 protein: CAWSYTGVNSPLHF
J gene: TRBJ2-2; V gene: TRBV6-2/TRBV6-3; D gene: TRBD2; CDR3 DNA: TGTGCCAGCAGTCTCACTAGCGGGAGGGCCGACACCGGGGAGCTGTTTTTT; CDR3 protein: CASSLTSGRADTGELFF
J gene: TRBJ2-3; V gene: TRBV9; D gene: TRBD2; CDR3 DNA: TGTGCCAGCAGCGTCACTAGCGGGGGGGCCGCGGATACGCAGTATTTT; CDR3 protein: CASSVTSGGAADTQYF
J gene: TRBJ2-1; V gene: TRBV7-9; D gene: TRBD2; CDR3 DNA: TGTGCCAGCAGCTTAGGGGCGGGAGGGCCCTCGGATGAGCAGTTCTTC; CDR3 protein: CASSLGAGGPSDEQFF